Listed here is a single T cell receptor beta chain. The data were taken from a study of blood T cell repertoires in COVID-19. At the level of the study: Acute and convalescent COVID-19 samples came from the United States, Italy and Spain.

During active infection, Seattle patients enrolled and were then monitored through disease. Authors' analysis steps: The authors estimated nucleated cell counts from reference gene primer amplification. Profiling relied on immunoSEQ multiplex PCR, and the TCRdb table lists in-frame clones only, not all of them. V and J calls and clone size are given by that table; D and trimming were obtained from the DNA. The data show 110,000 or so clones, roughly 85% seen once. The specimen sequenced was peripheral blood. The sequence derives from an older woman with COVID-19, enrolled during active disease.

The CDR3 region has the DNA TGTGCCAGCAGCACCAGGGGTTATAGCAATCAGCCCCAGCATTTT. Protein: CASSTRGYSNQPQHF. This chain uses TRBV28 with TRBJ1-5; D is perhaps TRBD1 (6 bases). Trimming cost V 6 bases and J 0 bases, with 12 bases left between them. The CDR3 loop spans 15 amino acids. CDR1 MDHEN and CDR2 SYDVKM come from the germline V gene.